This TCR beta chain was obtained from a study of blood T cell repertoires in COVID-19. Only in-frame clones appear in the TCRdb table, and some are missing; sequencing was by immunoSEQ multiplex PCR. Of over 110,000 clones listed, 65% to 80% are singletons. The clonotype comes from a woman in her sixties with acute or convalescent COVID-19. Material for sequencing was peripheral blood.

The CDR3 spells CASSLSGLYGYTF. CDR3 nucleotide sequence: TGTGCCAGCAGCTTGAGCGGACTTTATGGCTACACCTTC. The chain uses TRBV5-4 and TRBJ1-2, with D unclear. Germline-derived CDR1 and CDR2 are SGHNT and YYREEE (reference sequence). The V end lost 1 base, the J end lost 5 bases, and 9 bases lay between the germline ends. The CDR3 has 13 amino acids.